This T cell receptor (beta chain) was sequenced in a study of blood T cell repertoires in COVID-19. Study background: There were acute and convalescent COVID-19 samples, and they came from the United States, Italy and Spain. Sources were T cells, B-cell-depleted T cells, or PBMCs; the material itself was cDNA or gDNA.

How the authors handled the data: The authors estimated nucleated cell counts from reference gene primer amplification. Clones were sequenced by immunoSEQ multiplex PCR, and TCRdb holds only the in-frame ones, with some missing. V and J calls and clone size are copied from that table; D and trimming were computed from the DNA. The data hold approximately 160,000 clones, with roughly 86% observed a single time. The V segment lost 4 bases and the J segment 7 bases; nucleotides outside the gene matches: 7. The CDR3 is made up of 14 amino acids. CDR1 and CDR2 from the germline V gene are LGHDT and YNNKEL (reference sequence).

This chain links TRBV3-1 (or the pseudogene TRBV3-2) with TRBJ2-7; 10 nucleotides match TRBD2. The sample taken for sequencing was peripheral blood. This TCR derives from a middle-aged man with active or convalescent COVID-19. This CDR3 is CASSPLAGAGEQYF. The CDR3 coding sequence is TGTGCCAGCAGCCCGCTAGCGGGAGCTGGAGAGCAGTACTTC.